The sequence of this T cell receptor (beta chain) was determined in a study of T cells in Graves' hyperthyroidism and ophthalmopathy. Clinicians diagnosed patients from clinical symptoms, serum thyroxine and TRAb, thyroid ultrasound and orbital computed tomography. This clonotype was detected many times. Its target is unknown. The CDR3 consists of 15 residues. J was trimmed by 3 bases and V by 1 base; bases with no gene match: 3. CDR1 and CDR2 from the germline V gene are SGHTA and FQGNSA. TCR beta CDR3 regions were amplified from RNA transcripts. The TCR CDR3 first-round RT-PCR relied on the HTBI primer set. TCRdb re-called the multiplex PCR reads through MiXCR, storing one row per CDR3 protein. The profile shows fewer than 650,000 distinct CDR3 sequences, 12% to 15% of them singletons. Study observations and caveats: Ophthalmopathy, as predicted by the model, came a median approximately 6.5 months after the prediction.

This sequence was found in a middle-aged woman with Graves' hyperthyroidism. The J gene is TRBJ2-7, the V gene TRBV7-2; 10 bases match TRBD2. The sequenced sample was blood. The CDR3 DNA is TGTGCCAGCAGCTTAGAGTTAGCGGGAGGCTACGAGCAGTACTTC. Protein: CASSLELAGGYEQYF.